What follows are 12 T cell receptor beta chains derived from one specimen sequenced in a study of blood T cell repertoires in COVID-19. Assay: immunoSEQ multiplex PCR; the TCRdb copy retains only in-frame clones and omits some. This sample has about 500,000 clones; 70% to 90% occur once, and the top ten carry roughly 8.3%. Sequenced: peripheral blood. The receptors were gathered from a woman in her fifties or sixties with COVID-19, enrolled during active disease.

The J gene is TRBJ2-6, the V gene TRBV11-3, with TRBD1 matching over 7 bases. This CDR3 comprises 16 residues. J was trimmed by 4 bases and V by 5 bases; bases with no gene match: 8. CDR1 is SGHNT and CDR2 is YENEEA in the germline V gene. The CDR3: CASSPGGTVGANVLTF. CDR3 coding DNA: TGTGCCAGCAGCCCAGGTGGGACAGTCGGGGCCAACGTCCTGACTTTC.

This chain connects TRBV12-3 or TRBV12-4 to TRBJ1-2, with 9 positions matching TRBD1. V dropped 3 bases and J dropped 8; count of bases not matched to a gene: 4. The CDR3 sequence is 13 residues long. CDR3 residues: CASSLGDRVGYTF. DNA for the CDR3: TGTGCCAGCAGTTTGGGGGACAGGGTCGGCTACACCTTC.

J is TRBJ2-7 and V is TRBV2, with a possible D match to TRBD1 (7 bases). CDR3 length equals 14 residues. The V gene's germline CDR1 is SNHLY and CDR2 FYNNEI. Trimming stripped 4 bases from V and 0 bases from J, with 10 bases between. As DNA, the CDR3 is TGTGCCAGCAGTGGCGGGACAGTCTCCTACGAGCAGTACTTC. Translated: CASSGGTVSYEQYF.

The chain couples TRBV7-2 to TRBJ1-3; D perhaps matches TRBD1 (6 bases). The ends were cut back, 6 bases at V and 7 bases at J, with 16 bases in the middle. This CDR3 contains 14 residues. Germline V gene lookup returns CDR1 SGHTA and CDR2 FQGNSA. The chain's CDR3 is CASRETGSLNTIYF. The CDR3 DNA follows: TGTGCCAGCAGGGAGACAGGATCCCTCAACACCATATATTTT.

This sequence joins TRBV3-1 (or the pseudogene TRBV3-2) and TRBJ1-6; 7 nucleotides agree with TRBD1. The germline V gene encodes CDR1 LGHDT and CDR2 YNNKEL (reference sequence). This CDR3 is 13 amino acids long. V shed 2 bases and J 10 bases; nucleotides not matched to a gene: 2. CDR3 in amino acids: CASSQQGGSPLHF. In DNA, the CDR3 is TGTGCCAGCAGCCAACAGGGGGGCTCACCCCTCCACTTT.

The V gene is TRBV5-1, the J gene TRBJ2-6; D is possibly TRBD2 (6 bases). The CDR3 runs to 16 residues. V shed 4 bases and J shed 0 bases, with 11 bases lying between them. Germline V gene data show CDR1 as SGHRS and CDR2 as YFSETQ. The CDR3 DNA reads as TGCGCCAGCAGCCTAGACGGGAGCTCTGGGGCCAACGTCCTGACTTTC. Encoded protein: CASSLDGSSGANVLTF.

In its sample, this clone was seen a few times. V and J are TRBV5-8 and TRBJ1-6; D is perhaps TRBD1 (5 bases). Germline CDR1 is SGHTS and CDR2 is YDEGEE. The CDR3 is 15 residues long. Trimming left V 4 bases short and J 6 bases short, with 14 bases between. Here the CDR3 reads CASSPGTRGNSPLHF. CDR3 in DNA: TGTGCCAGCAGCCCAGGGACTCGGGGTAATTCACCCCTCCACTTT.

This chain uses TRBV5-1 with TRBJ1-1; D unclear. This CDR3 is 14 amino acids long. Trimming shortened V by 4 bases and J by 0 bases, and 10 bases separated the two germline ends. CDR1 and CDR2 from the germline V gene are SGHRS and YFSETQ. The CDR3 DNA is TGCGCCAGCAGCGCCGCACAACTGAACACTGAAGCTTTCTTT. Amino acid sequence: CASSAAQLNTEAFF. The full variable domain, in which reference TRBV5-1 and TRBJ1-1 provide the parts outside the CDR3, is KAGVTQTPRYLIKTRGQQVTLSCSPISGHRSVSWYQQTPGQGLQFLFEYFSETQRNKGNFPGRFSGRQFSNSRSEMNVSTLELGDSALYLCASSAAQLNTEAFFGQGTRLTVV.

The CDR3 sequence: CASSELIGGAYNEQFF. The CDR3 DNA sequence: TGTGCCAGCAGTGAATTAATAGGGGGGGCCTACAATGAGCAGTTCTTC. This rearrangement joins TRBV6-1 to TRBJ2-1, with a possible D match to TRBD2 (7 bases). V was clipped by 2 bases and J by 2 bases, with 13 bases between them. The CDR3 length is 16 residues. Looked up from germline, CDR1 is MNHNS and CDR2 is SASEGT.

The gene calls are TRBV2 and TRBJ2-3; weak D call: TRBD2 (6 bases). Germline CDR1 reads SNHLY; CDR2 reads FYNNEI. The CDR3 extends over 13 amino acids. Trimming cost V 0 bases and J 8 bases, with 9 bases left between them. CDR3 sequence (DNA): TGTGCCAGCAGTGAAGCGGGGCGGGGTACGCAGTATTTT. It specifies CASSEAGRGTQYF.

This chain connects TRBV27 to TRBJ2-1; 7 bases align to TRBD2. This CDR3 is built from 15 residues. J gave up 2 bases and V 5 bases, and 6 bases lay outside the gene matches. Germline CDR1 is MNHEY and CDR2 is SMNVEV (reference sequence). The CDR3 sequence: CASSGGLTPYNEQFF. The DNA of the CDR3 is TGTGCCAGCAGTGGGGGACTAACCCCCTACAATGAGCAGTTCTTC.

Only one count was recorded for this clone. This chain uses TRBV24-1 with TRBJ2-1; D gene uncertain. Germline-derived CDR1 and CDR2 are KGHDR and SFDVKD. V gave up 2 bases and J gave up 9 bases, with 10 bases separating them. The CDR3 length is 13 residues. CDR3 residues: CATSDSRVVEQFF. The CDR3 nucleotides read TGTGCCACCAGTGATTCCCGGGTTGTTGAGCAGTTCTTC.